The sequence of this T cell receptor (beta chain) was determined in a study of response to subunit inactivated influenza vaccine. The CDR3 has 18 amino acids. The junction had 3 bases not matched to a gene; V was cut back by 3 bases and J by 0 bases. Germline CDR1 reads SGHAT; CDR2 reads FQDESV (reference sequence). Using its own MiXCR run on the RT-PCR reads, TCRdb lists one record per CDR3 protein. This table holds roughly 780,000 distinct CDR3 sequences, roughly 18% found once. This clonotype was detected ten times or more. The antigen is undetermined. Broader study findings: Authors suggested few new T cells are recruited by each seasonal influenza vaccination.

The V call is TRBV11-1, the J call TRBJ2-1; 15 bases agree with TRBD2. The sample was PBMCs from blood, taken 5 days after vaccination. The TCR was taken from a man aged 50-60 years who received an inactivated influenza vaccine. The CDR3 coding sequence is TGTGCCAGCAGCTTGGCGGGACTAGCGGGAGGCTCCTACAATGAGCAGTTCTTC. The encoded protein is CASSLAGLAGGSYNEQFF.